These T cell receptor beta chains were read from a single sample in a study of Tregs in tolerant kidney transplant recipients. No antigen has been identified for these receptors. The repertoire was sequenced with immunoSEQ multiplex PCR; TCRdb's copy has only in-frame clones and lacks some. In the table there are about 44,000 clones, nearly 97% of which are singletons. The sample taken for sequencing was Tregs from blood cultured with allogeneic cells. All receptors derive from a human donor in good health. CDR3s include the opening cysteine and the closing phenylalanine or tryptophan. Fields, in order: CDR3 DNA, CDR3 protein, J gene, clone size, D gene, V gene. The D gene is left open where the match is weak. Not every row has a clone size; where given, it reads once, few, many or a size class.

TGTGCCAGTAGTCTCCGCCCTTCCGGTGTAGCGGGAGCCCACGAGCAGTACTTC,CASSLRPSGVAGAHEQYF,TRBJ2-7,-,TRBD2,TRBV19
TGTGCCAGCAGCTTGCTCGATACGCAGTATTTT,CASSLLDTQYF,TRBJ2-3,-,-,TRBV5-6
TGTGCCAGCAGCGTAGTTGACTACGGGAGTGAGCAGTTCTTC,CASSVVDYGSEQFF,TRBJ2-1,-,-,TRBV9
TGTGCCAGCAGACAGGGTACTAATGAAAAACTGTTTTTT,CASRQGTNEKLFF,TRBJ1-4,-,-,TRBV6-6
TGTGCCATCAGCCCGGGACTAGCGGGCCAGTACGAGCAGTACTTC,CAISPGLAGQYEQYF,TRBJ2-7,-,TRBD2,TRBV10-3
TGTGCCAGCAGCTTAAATTTTCCCTACAATGAGCAGTTCTTC,CASSLNFPYNEQFF,TRBJ2-1,-,-,TRBV5-4
TGTGCCAGCAGCTTATTGGTCAATGAGCAGTTCTTC,CASSLLVNEQFF,TRBJ2-1,-,-,TRBV7-9
TGTGCCAGCAGTTACTCGAGACAGGGCCATCGCGAGCAGTACTTC,CASSYSRQGHREQYF,TRBJ2-7,-,TRBD1,TRBV6-5
TGTGCCAGCAGTACCGGGACAGGGGGCAACTATGGCTACACCTTC,CASSTGTGGNYGYTF,TRBJ1-2,-,TRBD1,TRBV6-5
TGTGCCAGCAGCGTAGGAGCAGGAGTGAACACTGAAGCTTTCTTT,CASSVGAGVNTEAFF,TRBJ1-1,-,-,TRBV9
TGCGCCAGCAGCCAGGAAGGACTAGCGGGAGGGCCCTACGAGCAGTACTTC,CASSQEGLAGGPYEQYF,TRBJ2-7,-,TRBD2,TRBV4-1
TGTGCCAGCAGTGGGGACAGGGCCTATGGCTACACCTTC,CASSGDRAYGYTF,TRBJ1-2,-,TRBD1,TRBV2
TGTGCCAGCAGCGGCCTACAGGGGGCGAATCAGCCCCAGCATTTT,CASSGLQGANQPQHF,TRBJ1-5,-,TRBD1,TRBV6-1
TGTGCCAGCTCCCTCGACAGGGGGGCCTACGAGCAGTACTTC,CASSLDRGAYEQYF,TRBJ2-7,-,TRBD1,TRBV18
TGTGCCAGTAGTATTAGGGGCAGCTCCTACGAGCAGTACTTC,CASSIRGSSYEQYF,TRBJ2-7,-,-,TRBV19
TGTGCCAGCTCACCATCGGGGGTCAATGAGCAGTTCTTC,CASSPSGVNEQFF,TRBJ2-1,-,-,TRBV18
TGTGCCAGCAGTTACTCGGGACGTCAAGGAGCTTTCTTT,CASSYSGRQGAFF,TRBJ1-1,-,-,TRBV6-5
TGTGCCAGCAGTGAAGGACAGTTTAGGGGTCAGCCCCAGCATTTT,CASSEGQFRGQPQHF,TRBJ1-5,-,-,TRBV6-1
TGTGCCAGCTCACCCGCACCCTCAGAGACCCAGTACTTC,CASSPAPSETQYF,TRBJ2-5,-,-,TRBV18
TGTGCCAGCAGCTCTTGGGGGGATACGCAGTATTTT,CASSSWGDTQYF,TRBJ2-3,-,-,TRBV7-6
TGTGCCAGCAGCCCTACTAGAGTCACAGATACGCAGTATTTT,CASSPTRVTDTQYF,TRBJ2-3,-,-,TRBV13
TGTGCCATCAGCGCGGGACTAGCGGGAGGGCCGTCCTACGAGCAGTACTTC,CAISAGLAGGPSYEQYF,TRBJ2-7,-,TRBD2,TRBV10-3
TGCGCCAGCAGCCCGTGGACTAGCGGGAGGGCCCTTTACACCGGGGAGCTGTTTTTT,CASSPWTSGRALYTGELFF,TRBJ2-2,-,TRBD2,TRBV5-1
TGTGCCAGCAGGGGGCTTTCGACCCTCCACTTT,CASRGLSTLHF,TRBJ1-6,-,-,TRBV6-6
TGCGCCAGCAGCCAAGATGTGGACAGGGGGTGCACCTTC,CASSQDVDRGCTF,TRBJ1-2,few,TRBD1,TRBV4-1
TGCGCCAGCAGCCAAATTGGGACCGGGGAGCTGTTTTTT,CASSQIGTGELFF,TRBJ2-2,-,-,TRBV5-1
TGCGCCAGCCGAGGGGGCGCGGTGAACACTGAAGCTTTCTTT,CASRGGAVNTEAFF,TRBJ1-1,-,TRBD1,TRBV5-1
TGTGCCAGCTCACTACAGGGGGGGACTGAAGCTTTCTTT,CASSLQGGTEAFF,TRBJ1-1,-,TRBD1,TRBV18
TGTGCCAGCAGTTACCAGACAGGGGCGAACACCGGGGAGCTGTTTTTT,CASSYQTGANTGELFF,TRBJ2-2,-,TRBD1,TRBV6-5
TGCAGCGTTGAAACGGGCCCAAACACCATATATTTT,CSVETGPNTIYF,TRBJ1-3,-,-,TRBV29-1
TGTGCCTGGAGAAGAGGCTCCTACAATGAGCAGTTCTTC,CAWRRGSYNEQFF,TRBJ2-1,-,-,TRBV30
TGTGCCAGTAGTATAGGGCCAGATACGCAGTATTTT,CASSIGPDTQYF,TRBJ2-3,-,-,TRBV19
TGTGCCAGTAGCATGCTAGCGGGGGCCTCCTACGAGCAGTACTTC,CASSMLAGASYEQYF,TRBJ2-7,-,TRBD2,TRBV19
TGTGCCAGCAGCTTAGTGACGCGCCCCGACCAGTTCTTC,CASSLVTRPDQFF,TRBJ2-1,-,-,TRBV7-9
TGTGCCAGCTCACCCACCGGGGGCGAAAACACCATATATTTT,CASSPTGGENTIYF,TRBJ1-3,-,-,TRBV18
TGTGCCAGCAGTTACCAAGGACAGGGGAATCAGCCCCAGCATTTT,CASSYQGQGNQPQHF,TRBJ1-5,-,TRBD1,TRBV6-6
TGCGCCAGCAGTGAGGAGTGGGGGTTGACGGAGTACGAGCAGTACTTC,CASSEEWGLTEYEQYF,TRBJ2-7,-,-,TRBV10-2
TGCGCCAGCAGCCAAGTGGGGGGGCGGGACAGGTTTATGGAGCAGTACTTC,CASSQVGGRDRFMEQYF,TRBJ2-7,-,-,TRBV4-1
TGTGCCAGCAGCCAACAGCGGGCCCGCACAGATACGCAGTATTTT,CASSQQRARTDTQYF,TRBJ2-3,-,-,TRBV14
TGCGCCAGCAGATCTGGACAGGGGAACACTGAAGCTTTCTTT,CASRSGQGNTEAFF,TRBJ1-1,-,TRBD1,TRBV5-1
TGTGCCAGCAGTTCGACTAGCGGGGGCCGGGATACGCAGTATTTT,CASSSTSGGRDTQYF,TRBJ2-3,-,TRBD2,TRBV27
TGTGCCACCAGCGGAGGCATCCCCTCTGGAAACACCATATATTTT,CATSGGIPSGNTIYF,TRBJ1-3,-,-,TRBV15
TGTGCCTGGAGTGTACCCCAGCTAAAGAATCAGCCCCAGCATTTT,CAWSVPQLKNQPQHF,TRBJ1-5,-,-,TRBV30
TGTGCCAATAGCGGGGCGAACACCGGGGAGCTGTTTTTT,CANSGANTGELFF,TRBJ2-2,-,TRBD2,TRBV2
TGTGCCGCCTCAAAGGGGGGGACTGAAGCTTTCTTT,CAASKGGTEAFF,TRBJ1-1,once,-,TRBV28
TGTGCCAGCAGCCGCCCCTACGAGCAGTACTTC,CASSRPYEQYF,TRBJ2-7,-,-,TRBV6-5
TGTGCCAGCAGTTGGACAGGGTATACTGGAAACACCATATATTTT,CASSWTGYTGNTIYF,TRBJ1-3,once,TRBD1,TRBV6-5
TGCGCCAGCAGCTTAGGACTAGCGGGGGCCTACGAGCAGTACTTC,CASSLGLAGAYEQYF,TRBJ2-7,-,TRBD2,TRBV5-1
TGTGCCAGCAGTGAAGCGGGGGGGTTCGGCACTGAAGCTTTCTTT,CASSEAGGFGTEAFF,TRBJ1-1,-,-,TRBV6-1
TGTGCCAGCAGGTGGGACAGGGCGAACACCGGGGAGCTGTTTTTT,CASRWDRANTGELFF,TRBJ2-2,-,TRBD1,TRBV6-5
TGTGCCAGCAGCCCGGGACCCGGCGAGACCCAGTACTTC,CASSPGPGETQYF,TRBJ2-5,-,-,TRBV7-3
TGCGCCAGCAAAAAATATATGAGCTCCTACGAGCAGTACTTC,CASKKYMSSYEQYF,TRBJ2-7,-,-,TRBV5-1
TGTGCCAGCAGTTACTCTAGGGGGAGTCAGCCCCAGCATTTT,CASSYSRGSQPQHF,TRBJ1-5,-,-,TRBV6-5
TGTGCCAGCAGCGTTCGTAGGGCGCTCGACACCGGGGAGCTGTTTTTT,CASSVRRALDTGELFF,TRBJ2-2,-,-,TRBV2
TGTGCCAGCAGCAGGGGACAGGGCGGTCAGCCCCAGCATTTT,CASSRGQGGQPQHF,TRBJ1-5,once,TRBD1,TRBV6-6